These 4 T cell receptor beta chains were all obtained from the same sample, sequenced in a study of T cell responses to AZD1222 COVID-19 vaccine. The method was immunoSEQ multiplex PCR; TCRdb's version includes in-frame clones alone and lacks a portion of them. The top ten hold roughly 8.7% of the sample, which has tens of thousands of clones, roughly 88% seen once. The specimen was peripheral blood, collected on day 0 of AZD1222 vaccination. All receptors derive from an adult in good health.

The rearrangement uses TRBV5-8 and TRBJ1-3; D perhaps matches TRBD1 (5 bases). The CDR3 has 15 residues. CDR1 and CDR2 from the germline V gene are SGHTS and YDEGEE. V lost 1 base, J lost 1 base, and 9 bases lay in between. The CDR3 region has the DNA TGTGCCAGCAGCTTGAACGGGGCATCTGGAAACACCATATATTTT. Translating it yields CASSLNGASGNTIYF.

This chain joins TRBV19 and TRBJ1-1, with 8 bases aligning to TRBD1. CDR1 LNHDA and CDR2 SQIVND come from the germline V gene (reference sequence). V shed 5 bases and J 1 base; nucleotides not matched to a gene: 9. This CDR3 has 16 residues. CDR3 nucleotide sequence: TGTGCCAGTAGTTACTCCCGAGGGACAGGGAACACTGAAGCTTTCTTT. This sequence encodes CASSYSRGTGNTEAFF.

The V call is TRBV19, the J call TRBJ1-4; no definite D call. V gave up 3 bases and J gave up 6 bases, with 8 bases separating them. This CDR3 is 13 amino acids long. Germline assignment: CDR1 LNHDA and CDR2 SQIVND (reference sequence). The CDR3: CASSIDPYEKLFF. CDR3 bases: TGTGCCAGTAGTATCGACCCGTATGAAAAACTGTTTTTT.

This chain connects TRBV12-5 to TRBJ1-5; D gene ambiguous. The CDR3 is 14 amino acids. V was trimmed by 0 bases and J by 4 bases, leaving 7 bases between them. Germline V gives CDR1 LGHNT, CDR2 FRNRAP. The CDR3 here is CASGLVLDNQPQHF. The CDR3 DNA reads as TGTGCTAGTGGTTTGGTACTCGATAATCAGCCCCAGCATTTT.